This T cell receptor (beta chain) was found in a study of T cell changes during pregnancy in multiple sclerosis. CDR3 length: 15 amino acids. Germline V gene data show CDR1 as SEHNR and CDR2 as FQNEAQ (reference sequence). The germline V and J ends were trimmed by 0 bases and 5 bases, with 13 bases remaining between them. Using immunoSEQ multiplex PCR, the repertoire was profiled, and TCRdb retains in-frame clones only, with some absent. The sample yields 55,000 to 70,000 clones, 93% seen once. The receptor's source is a female donor with multiple sclerosis, enrolled in a pregnancy study. The specimen comprised peripheral blood, sampled after pregnancy. V gene TRBV7-9 combines with J gene TRBJ2-5; TRBD1 is a possible D gene (6 bases). CDR3: CASSLALGAGETQYF. The CDR3 DNA is TGTGCCAGCAGCTTAGCGCTGGGGGCAGGGGAGACCCAGTACTTC.